The subject of this entry is one T cell receptor (beta chain). This entry belongs to a study of blood T cell repertoires in COVID-19. Study summary: Collection of acute and convalescent COVID-19 samples took place in the United States, Italy and Spain.

This table comes from immunoSEQ multiplex PCR, and its TCRdb copy is limited to in-frame clones, with some not included. The sample has more than 200,000 clones, approximately 90% seen once; the top ten hold roughly 2.5%. Germline CDR1 and CDR2: SGHTS and YDEGEE. The ends lost 1 base at V and 7 bases at J; junction bases unmatched: 7. This CDR3 has 15 residues. Sequencing was performed on peripheral blood. The sequence came from a man aged 30-40 years with COVID-19, enrolled during active disease. This chain uses TRBV5-8 with TRBJ1-5, with 8 bases matching TRBD1. The CDR3 here is CASSLLKTGVQPQHF. CDR3 coding DNA: TGTGCCAGCAGCTTGTTGAAGACAGGGGTCCAGCCCCAGCATTTT.